This T cell receptor beta chain derives from a study of beta chain features in type 1 diabetes. Study findings and constraints: Type 1 diabetes patients had TCRB CDR3s that were shorter (moderately but significantly so) in all four CD4+ subsets.

This clone has only a few counts. Its specificity is not known. The CDR3 runs to 15 residues. Looked up from germline, CDR1 is SGHNT and CDR2 is YYREEE (reference sequence). V lost 3 bases and J 0 bases, leaving 13 bases between the germline ends. The entirety of the isolated RNA underwent reverse transcription, so expressed TCRB transcripts were sequenced. The table came from immunoSEQ multiplex PCR; TCRdb's copy has only in-frame clones and leaves some out. The profile shows roughly 150,000 clones, about 9% of them singletons. This chain uses TRBV5-4 with TRBJ2-7, with D possibly TRBD1 on 5 matching bases. The sample taken for sequencing was central memory CD4+ T cells from blood. This sequence was found in a woman under 40 with type 1 diabetes. This CDR3 is CASSSALTASYEQYF. The DNA for the CDR3 is TGTGCCAGCAGCTCGGCTTTGACAGCCTCCTACGAGCAGTACTTC.